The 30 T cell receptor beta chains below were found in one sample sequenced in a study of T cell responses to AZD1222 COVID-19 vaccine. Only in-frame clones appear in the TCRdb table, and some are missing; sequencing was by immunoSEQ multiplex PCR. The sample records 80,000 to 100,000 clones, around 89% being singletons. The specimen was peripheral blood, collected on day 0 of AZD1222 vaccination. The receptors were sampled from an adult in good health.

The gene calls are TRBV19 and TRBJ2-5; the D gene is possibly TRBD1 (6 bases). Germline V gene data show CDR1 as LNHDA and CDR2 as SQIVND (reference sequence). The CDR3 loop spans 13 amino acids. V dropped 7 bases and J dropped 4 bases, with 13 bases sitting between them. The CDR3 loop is CASTQGGLETQYF. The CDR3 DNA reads TGTGCCAGTACACAGGGCGGGTTAGAGACCCAGTACTTC.

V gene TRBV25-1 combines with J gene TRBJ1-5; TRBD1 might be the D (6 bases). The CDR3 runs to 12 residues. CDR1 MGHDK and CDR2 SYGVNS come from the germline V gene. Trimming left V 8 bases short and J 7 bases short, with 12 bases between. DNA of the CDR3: TGTGCCAGCTCCCAGGGGATCCAGCCCCAGCATTTT. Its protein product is CASSQGIQPQHF.

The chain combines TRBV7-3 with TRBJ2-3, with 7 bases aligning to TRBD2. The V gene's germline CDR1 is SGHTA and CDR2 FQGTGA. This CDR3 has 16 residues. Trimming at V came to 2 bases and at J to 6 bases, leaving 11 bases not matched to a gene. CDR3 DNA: TGTGCCAGCAGCTTATACGGCGGGAGTGGGGCGGATACGCAGTATTTT. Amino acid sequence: CASSLYGGSGADTQYF.

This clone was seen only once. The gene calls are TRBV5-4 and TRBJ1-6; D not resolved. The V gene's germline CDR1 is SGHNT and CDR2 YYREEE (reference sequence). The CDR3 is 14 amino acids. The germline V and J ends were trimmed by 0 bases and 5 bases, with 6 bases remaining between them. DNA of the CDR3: TGTGCCAGCAGCTTGGAGGAAAATAATTCACCCCTCCACTTT. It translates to CASSLEENNSPLHF.

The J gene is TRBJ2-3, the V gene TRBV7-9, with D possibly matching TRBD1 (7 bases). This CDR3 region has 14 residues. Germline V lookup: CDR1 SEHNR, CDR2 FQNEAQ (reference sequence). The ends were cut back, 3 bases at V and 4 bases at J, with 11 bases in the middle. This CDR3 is CASSFGGGADTQYF. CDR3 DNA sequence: TGTGCCAGCAGCTTCGGAGGGGGCGCAGATACGCAGTATTTT. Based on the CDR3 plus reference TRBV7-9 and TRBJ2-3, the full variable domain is DTGVSQNPRHKITKRGQNVTFRCDPISEHNRLYWYRQTLGQGPEFLTYFQNEAQLEKSRLLSDRFSAERPKGSFSTLEIQRTEQGDSAMYLCASSFGGGADTQYFGPGTRLTVL.

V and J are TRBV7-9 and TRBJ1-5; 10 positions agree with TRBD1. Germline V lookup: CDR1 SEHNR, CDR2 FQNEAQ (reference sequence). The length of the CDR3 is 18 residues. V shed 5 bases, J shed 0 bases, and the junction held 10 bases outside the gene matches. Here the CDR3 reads CASSADRGGYYSNQPQHF. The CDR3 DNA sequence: TGTGCCAGCAGCGCGGACAGGGGGGGATACTATAGCAATCAGCCCCAGCATTTT.

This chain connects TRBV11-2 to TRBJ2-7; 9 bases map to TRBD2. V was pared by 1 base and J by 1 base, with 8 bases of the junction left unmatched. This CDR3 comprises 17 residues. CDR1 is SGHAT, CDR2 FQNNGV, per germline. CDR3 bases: TGTGCCAGCAGCTTAGCCCTAGCGGGATTTGGATCCTACGAGCAGTACTTC. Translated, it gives CASSLALAGFGSYEQYF.

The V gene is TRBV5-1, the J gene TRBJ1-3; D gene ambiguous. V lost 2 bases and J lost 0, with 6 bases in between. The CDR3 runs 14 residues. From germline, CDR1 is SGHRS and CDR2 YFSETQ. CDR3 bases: TGCGCCAGCAGCTTAACAAGCTCTGGAAACACCATATATTTT. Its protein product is CASSLTSSGNTIYF. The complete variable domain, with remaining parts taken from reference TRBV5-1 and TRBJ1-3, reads KAGVTQTPRYLIKTRGQQVTLSCSPISGHRSVSWYQQTPGQGLQFLFEYFSETQRNKGNFPGRFSGRQFSNSRSEMNVSTLELGDSALYLCASSLTSSGNTIYFGEGSWLTVV.

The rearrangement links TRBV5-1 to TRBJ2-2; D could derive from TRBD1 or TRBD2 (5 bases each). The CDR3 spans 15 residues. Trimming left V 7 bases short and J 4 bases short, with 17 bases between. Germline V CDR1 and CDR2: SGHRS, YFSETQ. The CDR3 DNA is TGCGCCAGCGTACGGGACGTCCCCAGCACCGGGGAGCTGTTTTTT. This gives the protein CASVRDVPSTGELFF.

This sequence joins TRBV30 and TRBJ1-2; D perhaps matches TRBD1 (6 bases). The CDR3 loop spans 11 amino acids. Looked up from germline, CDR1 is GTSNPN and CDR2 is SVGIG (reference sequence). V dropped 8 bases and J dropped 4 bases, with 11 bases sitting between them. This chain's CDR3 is CARQGTYGYTF. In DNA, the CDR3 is TGTGCCCGTCAGGGGACCTATGGCTACACCTTC.

Written as DNA, the CDR3 is TGCGCCAGCAGCTTGGTACTGCGCGGAAAAGAGACCCAGTACTTC. Protein sequence: CASSLVLRGKETQYF. This chain uses TRBV5-1 with TRBJ2-5, with no clear D. V was shortened by 0 bases and J by 3 bases, with 12 bases between the two germline ends. This CDR3 contains 15 residues. From germline, CDR1 is SGHRS and CDR2 YFSETQ.

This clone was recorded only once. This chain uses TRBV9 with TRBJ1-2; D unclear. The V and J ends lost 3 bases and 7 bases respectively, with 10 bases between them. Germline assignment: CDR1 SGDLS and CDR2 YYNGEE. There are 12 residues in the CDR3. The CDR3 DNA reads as TGTGCCAGCAGCGCGGAATATCGTGGCTACACCTTC. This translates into CASSAEYRGYTF.

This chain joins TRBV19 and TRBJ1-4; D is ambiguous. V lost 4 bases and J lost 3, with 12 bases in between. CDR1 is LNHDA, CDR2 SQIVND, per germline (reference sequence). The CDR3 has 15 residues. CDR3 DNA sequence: TGTGCCAGTAGTAGCCCGGCGCTCTCTAATGAAAAACTGTTTTTT. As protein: CASSSPALSNEKLFF. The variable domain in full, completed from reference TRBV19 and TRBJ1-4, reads DGGITQSPKYLFRKEGQNVTLSCEQNLNHDAMYWYRQDPGQGLRLIYYSQIVNDFQKGDIAEGYSVSREKKESFPLTVTSAQKNPTAFYLCASSSPALSNEKLFFGSGTQLSVL.

In DNA, the CDR3 is TGTGCCAGTAGTATCCAGGGGGCGCGGACTGAAGCTTTCTTT. Protein product: CASSIQGARTEAFF. The chain employs TRBV19 and TRBJ1-1; 8 nucleotides match TRBD1. The CDR3 is 14 amino acids. Germline CDR1 reads LNHDA; CDR2 reads SQIVND (reference sequence). With 3 bases clipped from V and 5 bases from J, the junction kept 5 bases outside the gene matches.

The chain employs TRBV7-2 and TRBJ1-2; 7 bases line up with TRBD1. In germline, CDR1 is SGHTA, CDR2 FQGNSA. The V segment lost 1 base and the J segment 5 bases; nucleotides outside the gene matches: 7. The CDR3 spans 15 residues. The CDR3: CASSLEFKTGYGYTF. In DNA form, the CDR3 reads TGTGCCAGCAGCTTAGAATTCAAGACAGGGTATGGCTACACCTTC. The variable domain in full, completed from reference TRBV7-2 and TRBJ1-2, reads GAGVSQSPSNKVTEKGKDVELRCDPISGHTALYWYRQSLGQGLEFLIYFQGNSAPDKSGLPSDRFSAERTGGSVSTLTIQRTQQEDSAVYLCASSLEFKTGYGYTFGSGTRLTVV.

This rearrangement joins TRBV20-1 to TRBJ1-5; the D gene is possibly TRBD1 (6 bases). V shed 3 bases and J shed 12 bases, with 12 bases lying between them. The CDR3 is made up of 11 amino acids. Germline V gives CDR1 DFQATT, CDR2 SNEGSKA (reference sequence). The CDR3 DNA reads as TGCAGTGCTAGCCCACAGGGCCACCAGCATTTT. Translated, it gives CSASPQGHQHF.

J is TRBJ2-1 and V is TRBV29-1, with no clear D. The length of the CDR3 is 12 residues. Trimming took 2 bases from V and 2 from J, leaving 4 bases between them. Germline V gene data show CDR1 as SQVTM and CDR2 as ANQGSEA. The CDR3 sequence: CSVERAYNEQFF. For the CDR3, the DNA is TGCAGCGTTGAAAGGGCCTACAATGAGCAGTTCTTC.

CDR3 residues: CASRRHLSGANVLTF. The CDR3 DNA reads TGTGCCAGCAGGCGACATCTCTCTGGGGCCAACGTCCTGACTTTC. This chain uses TRBV6-5 with TRBJ2-6; D call uncertain. Germline V gene data show CDR1 as MNHEY and CDR2 as SVGAGI. This CDR3 region has 15 residues. Deletions cut 6 bases from V and 0 bases from J, with 9 bases between.

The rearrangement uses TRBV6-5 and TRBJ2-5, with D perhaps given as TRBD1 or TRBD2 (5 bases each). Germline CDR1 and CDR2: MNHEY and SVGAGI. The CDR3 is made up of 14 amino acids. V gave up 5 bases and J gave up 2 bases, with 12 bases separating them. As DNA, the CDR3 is TGTGCCAGCAGTCCTCGGGACGGACAAGAGACCCAGTACTTC. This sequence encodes CASSPRDGQETQYF.

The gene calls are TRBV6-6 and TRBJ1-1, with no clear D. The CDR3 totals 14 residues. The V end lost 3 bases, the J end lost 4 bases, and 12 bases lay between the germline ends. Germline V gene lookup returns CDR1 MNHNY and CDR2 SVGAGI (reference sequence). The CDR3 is CASSYAHVGTEAFF. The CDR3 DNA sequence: TGTGCCAGCAGTTATGCCCATGTGGGCACTGAAGCTTTCTTT.

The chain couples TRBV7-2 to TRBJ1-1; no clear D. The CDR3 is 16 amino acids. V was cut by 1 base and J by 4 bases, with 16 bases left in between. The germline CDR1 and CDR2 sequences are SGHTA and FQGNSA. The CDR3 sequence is CASSLGRTGLSTEAFF. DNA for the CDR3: TGTGCCAGCAGCTTAGGGCGTACGGGGTTGTCCACTGAAGCTTTCTTT.

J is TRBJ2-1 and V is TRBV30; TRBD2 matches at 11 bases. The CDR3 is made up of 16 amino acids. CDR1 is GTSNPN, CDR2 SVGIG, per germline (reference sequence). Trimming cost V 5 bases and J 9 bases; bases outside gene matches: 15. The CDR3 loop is CAWALKIAGGFGEQFF. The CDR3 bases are TGTGCCTGGGCACTGAAAATAGCGGGAGGGTTTGGTGAGCAGTTCTTC. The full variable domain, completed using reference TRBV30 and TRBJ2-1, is SQTIHQWPATLVQPVGSPLSLECTVEGTSNPNLYWYRQAAGRGLQLLFYSVGIGQISSEVPQNLSASRPQDRQFILSSKKLLLSDSGFYLCAWALKIAGGFGEQFFGPGTRLTVL.

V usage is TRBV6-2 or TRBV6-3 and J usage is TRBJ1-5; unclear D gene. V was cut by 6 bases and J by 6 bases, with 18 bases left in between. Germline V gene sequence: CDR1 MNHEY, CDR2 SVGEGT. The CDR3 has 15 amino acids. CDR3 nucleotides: TGTGCCAGCAGCCCCTTGGAGGGAGGGATTCAGCCCCAGCATTTT. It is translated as CASSPLEGGIQPQHF.

This CDR3 reads CASFEEGVSGRFADTQYF. The CDR3 DNA is TGTGCCAGCTTCGAAGAGGGGGTTAGCGGGAGATTTGCAGATACGCAGTATTTT. The chain combines TRBV21-1 with TRBJ2-3; the D call of TRBD2 is as the table states it, not checked on the DNA. TRBV21-1 is annotated as a pseudogene. The length of the CDR3 is 18 residues.

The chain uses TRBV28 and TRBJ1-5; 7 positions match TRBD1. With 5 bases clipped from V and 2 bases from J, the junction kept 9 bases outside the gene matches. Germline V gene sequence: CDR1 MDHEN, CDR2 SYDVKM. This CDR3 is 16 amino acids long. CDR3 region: CASSLQRQGRNQPQHF. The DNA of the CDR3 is TGTGCCAGCAGTCTGCAACGACAGGGTCGCAATCAGCCCCAGCATTTT.

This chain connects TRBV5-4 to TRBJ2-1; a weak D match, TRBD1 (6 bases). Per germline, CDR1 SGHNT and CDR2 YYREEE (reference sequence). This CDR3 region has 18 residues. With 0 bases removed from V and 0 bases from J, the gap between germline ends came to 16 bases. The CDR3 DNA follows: TGTGCCAGCAGCTTGGGGGGGCGGCTCGCTAGCTCCTACAATGAGCAGTTCTTC. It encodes CASSLGGRLASSYNEQFF.

The CDR3 region is CASSQGTSGVVSYEQYF. CDR3 coding DNA: TGTGCCAGCAGCCAGGGGACTAGCGGAGTCGTCTCCTACGAGCAGTACTTC. V and J are TRBV4-2 and TRBJ2-7, with 11 bases fitting TRBD2. Germline CDR1 and CDR2: LGHNA and YNFKEQ. V lost 3 bases to trimming and J lost 0 bases; unmatched junction nucleotides: 7. There are 17 residues in the CDR3.

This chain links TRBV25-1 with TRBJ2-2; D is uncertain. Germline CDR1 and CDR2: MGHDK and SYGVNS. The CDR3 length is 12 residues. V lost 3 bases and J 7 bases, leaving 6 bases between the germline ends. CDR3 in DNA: TGTGCCAGCAGTGAGTTCCTCGGGGAGCTGTTTTTT. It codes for CASSEFLGELFF.

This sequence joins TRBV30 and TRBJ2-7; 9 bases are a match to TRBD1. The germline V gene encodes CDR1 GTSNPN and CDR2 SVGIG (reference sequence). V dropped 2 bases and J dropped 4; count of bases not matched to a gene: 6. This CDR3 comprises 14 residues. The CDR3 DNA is TGTGCCTGGAGTTCCGGGACAGGGCGGTACGAGCAGTACTTC. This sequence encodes CAWSSGTGRYEQYF.

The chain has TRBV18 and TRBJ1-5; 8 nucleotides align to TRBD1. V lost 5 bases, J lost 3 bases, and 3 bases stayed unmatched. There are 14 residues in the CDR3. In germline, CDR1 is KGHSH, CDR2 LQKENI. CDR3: CASSSGQANQPQHF. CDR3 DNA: TGTGCCAGCTCATCGGGACAGGCCAATCAGCCCCAGCATTTT.